This entry lists 21 T cell receptor beta chains sequenced from one sample in a study of blood T cells in healthy people across ages. The second PCR ran roughly 7 to 11 cycles with a sample-barcoded 5' primer and J-beta primers. TCRdb reprocessed the 5' RACE reads with MiXCR, giving one entry per CDR3 protein. The table lists around 1.5 million distinct CDR3 sequences, about 35% of them singletons. The sample was blood. The receptors derive from a woman aged 30 to 39 in good health.

CDR3 in DNA: TGTGCCAGCAGTAACTATAACAGGGGTACCTACGAGCAGTACTTC. It specifies CASSNYNRGTYEQYF. J is TRBJ2-7 and V is TRBV25-1; TRBD1 aligns across 7 bases. Germline assignment: CDR1 MGHDK and CDR2 SYGVNS. V lost 5 bases, J lost 2 bases, and 9 bases stayed unmatched. CDR3 length equals 15 residues.

The chain combines TRBV19 with TRBJ2-1; TRBD1 aligns across 7 bases. The CDR3 runs 14 residues. Germline assignment: CDR1 LNHDA and CDR2 SQIVND (reference sequence). V was clipped by 0 bases and J by 6 bases; unmatched bases: 2. CDR3 sequence reads: CASSIETGTNEQFF. CDR3 DNA: TGTGCCAGTAGTATAGAGACAGGGACCAATGAGCAGTTCTTC.

This chain links TRBV9 with TRBJ1-5, with a weak D call TRBD1 (6 bases). The CDR3 is made up of 16 amino acids. From germline, CDR1 is SGDLS and CDR2 YYNGEE. Trimming stripped 0 bases from V and 5 bases from J, with 15 bases between. The CDR3 DNA reads as TGTGCCAGCAGCGTAGCAGGGGCACGAAGGGATCAGCCCCAGCATTTT. It translates to CASSVAGARRDQPQHF.

About this clonotype: The junction departs from the called germline gene at one end, perhaps through a read error. This sequence joins TRBV7-8 and TRBJ2-2; D ambiguous. The length of the CDR3 is 13 residues. The germline V gene has CDR1 SGHVS and CDR2 FQNEAQ. The CDR3 sequence is CAGSFDTTGELFF. The CDR3 DNA follows: TGTGCCGGCAGCTTCGACACCACCGGGGAGCTGTTTTTT.

This clonotype occurred a few times. V usage is TRBV24-1 and J usage is TRBJ2-1; D is uncertain. The CDR3 contains 12 residues. V was shortened by 3 bases and J by 4 bases, with 3 bases between the two germline ends. Germline CDR1 and CDR2: KGHDR and SFDVKD. CDR3 residues: CATSDEYNEQFF. The DNA of the CDR3 is TGTGCCACCAGTGATGAGTACAATGAGCAGTTCTTC.

The gene calls are TRBV18 and TRBJ2-3, with a weak D call TRBD2 (6 bases). The V and J ends lost 4 bases and 6 bases respectively, with 17 bases between them. The CDR3 is 15 residues long. Germline V lookup: CDR1 KGHSH, CDR2 LQKENI. CDR3 sequence: CASSQASVRRDTQYF. In DNA form, the CDR3 reads TGTGCCAGCTCACAAGCTAGCGTCAGAAGGGATACGCAGTATTTT.

This clonotype was observed many times. The chain uses TRBV5-1 and TRBJ2-7; 7 nucleotides match TRBD1. Losses at the gene ends were 0 bases for V and 4 bases for J; bases not matched to a gene: 4. CDR1 is SGHRS, CDR2 YFSETQ, per germline. The CDR3 has 14 amino acids. CDR3 residues: CASSLGTGFYEQYF. The DNA for the CDR3 is TGCGCCAGCAGCTTGGGGACAGGATTTTACGAGCAGTACTTC.

The CDR3 sequence: CAISDPGTGTYEQYF. The DNA for the CDR3 is TGTGCCATCAGTGACCCCGGGACAGGGACCTACGAGCAGTACTTC. The chain uses TRBV10-3 and TRBJ2-7; 9 bases fit TRBD1. Germline V gene sequence: CDR1 ENHRY, CDR2 SYGVKD. V shed 3 bases and J 2 bases; nucleotides not matched to a gene: 5. The length of the CDR3 is 15 residues.

This clonotype was observed a single time. The chain carries TRBV6-5 and TRBJ1-6, with a weak D call TRBD1 (5 bases). From germline, CDR1 is MNHEY and CDR2 SVGAGI. V lost 7 bases and J lost 5, with 12 bases in between. This CDR3 has 14 residues. This CDR3 is CASNTGRDNSPLHF. The DNA for the CDR3 is TGTGCCAGCAATACGGGACGGGATAATTCACCCCTCCACTTT.

Regarding this clonotype: This sequence may be a read error, since a much larger clone differs from it by one base. The chain recombines TRBV4-1 with TRBJ2-4; 7 positions agree with TRBD1. V was clipped by 4 bases and J by 7 bases; unmatched bases: 7. Germline V gene data show CDR1 as MGHRA and CDR2 as YSYEKL. The CDR3 has 14 amino acids. CDR3: CASSLNTGVNIQYF. As DNA, the CDR3 is TGCGCCAGCAGCCTTAATACAGGGGTGAACATTCAGTACTTC.

The chain links TRBV10-3 to TRBJ1-2; D is undetermined. This CDR3 region has 11 residues. CDR1 and CDR2 from the germline V gene are ENHRY and SYGVKD. V was pared by 4 bases and J by 5 bases, with 5 bases between. For the CDR3, the DNA is TGTGCCATCAGTGGGGAGTATGGCTACACCTTC. Its translation: CAISGEYGYTF.

In its sample, this clonotype was seen a few times. This chain uses TRBV9 with TRBJ1-1; D possibly corresponds to TRBD1 (5 bases). V was cut by 4 bases and J by 2 bases, with 12 bases left in between. This CDR3 spans 14 amino acids. Looked up from germline, CDR1 is SGDLS and CDR2 is YYNGEE. Here the CDR3 reads CASSIGGGNTEAFF. In DNA form, the CDR3 reads TGTGCCAGCAGCATTGGTGGGGGTAACACTGAAGCTTTCTTT.

The chain combines TRBV20-1 with TRBJ2-7; 13 bases match TRBD2. V lost 4 bases, J lost 4 bases, and 10 bases stayed unmatched. CDR1 is DFQATT and CDR2 is SNEGSKA in the germline V gene (reference sequence). The CDR3 is 16 residues long. CDR3 sequence reads: CSANIGLAGVGYEQYF. CDR3 DNA sequence: TGCAGTGCTAACATCGGACTAGCGGGAGTTGGTTACGAGCAGTACTTC.

This chain links TRBV7-2 with TRBJ1-3, with unresolved D. This CDR3 has 13 residues. Trimming stripped 1 base from V and 3 bases from J, with 4 bases between. Germline CDR1 SGHTA, CDR2 FQGNSA. CDR3 nucleotide sequence: TGTGCCAGCAGCTTAGACCGTGGAAACACCATATATTTT. This encodes CASSLDRGNTIYF.

This clonotype was seen ten or more times. This may stem from a read error, because a much larger clone lies one nucleotide away. The chain joins TRBV14 to TRBJ2-1; D is possibly TRBD1 (5 bases). V was cut by 1 base and J by 9 bases, with 13 bases left in between. The length of the CDR3 is 14 residues. Germline-derived CDR1 and CDR2 are SGHDN and FVKESK. CDR3 DNA sequence: TGTGCCAGCAGCCAAGGGCACAGGTGCGTTGAGCAGTTCTTC. This sequence encodes CASSQGHRCVEQFF.

The CDR3 region is CASSAGAGYNEQFF. CDR3 in DNA: TGTGCCAGCAGTGCGGGGGCGGGATACAATGAGCAGTTCTTC. This rearrangement joins TRBV6-5 to TRBJ2-1; tentatively, D is TRBD2 (7 bases). The length of the CDR3 is 14 residues. Per germline, CDR1 MNHEY and CDR2 SVGAGI. Between the trimmed V and J ends, which lost 5 bases and 4 bases, there was a span of 12 bases.

CDR3 DNA: TGTGCCAGCAGTTCCGGACAGGGGGCAACCGAGCAGTACTTC. This encodes CASSSGQGATEQYF. V is TRBV6-5 and J is TRBJ2-7, with 11 bases matching TRBD1. Germline lookup yields CDR1 MNHEY and CDR2 SVGAGI. Trimming took 4 bases from V and 6 from J; bases not matched to a gene: 5. The CDR3 covers 14 residues.

As regards this clonotype: Here the CDR3 omits its conserved ending phenylalanine or tryptophan, so a read error is the likely source. This chain uses TRBV6-1 with TRBJ2-7; possibly TRBD1 for D (5 bases). Trimming shortened V by 7 bases and J by 1 base, and 8 bases separated the two germline ends. This CDR3 comprises 12 residues. Germline V gene lookup returns CDR1 MNHNS and CDR2 SASEGT. CDR3 in DNA: TGTGCCAGCACTACAGGTTCCTACGAGCAGTACTTA. It yields the protein CASTTGSYEQYL.

V usage is TRBV2 and J usage is TRBJ1-6; D is unclear. Trimming removed 4 bases from V and 4 bases from J, with 8 bases in between. The CDR3 spans 14 residues. Germline assignment: CDR1 SNHLY and CDR2 FYNNEI. For the CDR3, the DNA is TGTGCCAGCAGTGCATCCAAGTATAATTCACCCCTCCACTTT. Its protein product is CASSASKYNSPLHF. Variable domain in full (rest from reference TRBV2 and TRBJ1-6): EPEVTQTPSHQVTQMGQEVILRCVPISNHLYFYWYRQILGQKVEFLVSFYNNEISEKSEIFDDQFSVERPDGSNFTLKIRSTKLEDSAMYFCASSASKYNSPLHFGNGTRLTVT.

This clonotype has more than one count but fewer than ten. The J gene is TRBJ2-1, the V gene TRBV13; 8 bases align to TRBD2. CDR1 and CDR2 (germline): PRHDT, FYEKMQ (reference sequence). The CDR3 runs 17 residues. V was pared by 2 bases and J by 4 bases, with 10 bases of the junction left unmatched. The CDR3 protein is CASSLNPGGPHYNEQFF. CDR3 DNA: TGTGCCAGCAGCTTAAACCCGGGGGGGCCCCATTACAATGAGCAGTTCTTC.

The rearrangement joins TRBV20-1 to TRBJ2-1; TRBD1 matches at 8 bases. V dropped 5 bases and J dropped 7; count of bases not matched to a gene: 10. The germline gives CDR1 DFQATT, CDR2 SNEGSKA (reference sequence). This CDR3 comprises 14 residues. CDR3 DNA sequence: TGCAGTGCTGTGCCACTAACAGGGGGTAATGAGCAGTTCTTC. As protein: CSAVPLTGGNEQFF.